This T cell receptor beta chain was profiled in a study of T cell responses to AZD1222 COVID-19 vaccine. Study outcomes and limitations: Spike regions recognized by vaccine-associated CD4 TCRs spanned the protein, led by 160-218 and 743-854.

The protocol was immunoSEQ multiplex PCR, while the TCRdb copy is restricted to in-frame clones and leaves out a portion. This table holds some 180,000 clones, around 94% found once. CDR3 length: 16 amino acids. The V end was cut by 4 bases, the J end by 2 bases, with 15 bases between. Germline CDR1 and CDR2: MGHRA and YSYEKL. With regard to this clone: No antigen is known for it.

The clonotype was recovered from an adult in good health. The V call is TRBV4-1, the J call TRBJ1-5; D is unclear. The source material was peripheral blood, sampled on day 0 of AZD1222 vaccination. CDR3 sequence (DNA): TGCGCCAGCAGCCCTGGGGAGGGCTATCGCAATCAGCCCCAGCATTTT. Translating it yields CASSPGEGYRNQPQHF.